The sequence of this T cell receptor beta chain was determined in a study of memory CD4+ T cells and cytomegalovirus serostatus. Clones were sequenced by immunoSEQ multiplex PCR, and TCRdb holds only the in-frame ones, with some missing. The sample includes under 45,000 clones, roughly 79% of them seen just once. The sort gate was single viable CD3+CD4+CD8-CD45RO+ cells for memory CD4+ T cells. Trimming left V 3 bases short and J 1 base short, with 11 bases between. Germline-derived CDR1 and CDR2 are LNHDA and SQIVND (reference sequence). This CDR3 spans 15 amino acids. This clonotype was sampled from an adult in good health and CMV-seronegative. The sample was memory CD4+ T cells from blood. This sequence joins TRBV19 and TRBJ2-3; D is ambiguous. The CDR3 nucleotides read TGTGCCAGTAGTATGGAATTTAGGGGCACAGATACGCAGTATTTT. Translating it yields CASSMEFRGTDTQYF.